This passage covers 11 T cell receptor beta chains from one sample sequenced in a study of graft-versus-host responses after intestinal transplantation. These TCRs' antigens remain unknown. Measured with immunoSEQ multiplex PCR; TCRdb has only the in-frame clones, and not every one. There are around 67,000 clones in the sample; 84% occur only once, and 0.35% to 0.45% lies in the top ten. Material: unstimulated CD4+ T cells sorted from spleen or lymph node cells, obtained before transplant. These receptor sequences come from a human donor who was the organ donor for an intestinal transplant.

The V call is TRBV28, the J call TRBJ2-5, with 7 bases matching TRBD2. CDR1 is MDHEN, CDR2 SYDVKM, per germline. The CDR3 has 17 residues. Trimming removed 5 bases from V and 5 bases from J; junction bases left unmatched: 17. CDR3 in amino acids: CASSGVGLAASEETQYF. The CDR3 DNA is TGTGCCAGCAGTGGGGTGGGTCTAGCGGCCAGCGAGGAGACCCAGTACTTC.

The chain combines TRBV6-5 with TRBJ2-7; TRBD1 aligns across 7 bases. CDR3 length equals 15 residues. V shed 6 bases, J shed 6 bases, and the junction held 14 bases outside the gene matches. CDR1 is MNHEY and CDR2 is SVGAGI in the germline V gene. In DNA form, the CDR3 reads TGTGCCAGCAGCCCCGCCTCCGGGACAGCGCGCGAGCAGTACGTC. This translates into CASSPASGTAREQYV.

The chain is built from TRBV7-6 and TRBJ2-6; 9 nucleotides line up with TRBD2. J was trimmed by 3 bases and V by 3 bases; bases with no gene match: 6. CDR1 SGHVS and CDR2 FNYEAQ come from the germline V gene. The CDR3 sequence is 17 residues long. Here the CDR3 reads CASSFNPSGVGANVLTF. The CDR3 DNA reads as TGTGCCAGCAGCTTTAATCCTAGCGGGGTTGGGGCCAACGTCCTGACTTTC. The full variable domain, rest sourced from reference TRBV7-6 and TRBJ2-6, is GAGVSQSPRYKVTKRGQDVALRCDPISGHVSLYWYRQALGQGPEFLTYFNYEAQQDKSGLPNDRFSAERPEGSISTLTIQRTEQRDSAMYRCASSFNPSGVGANVLTFGAGSRLTVL.

The chain recombines TRBV18 with TRBJ1-2, with 7 bases lining up with TRBD1. The trim removed 4 bases at V and 2 bases at J, leaving 7 bases unmatched. The CDR3 is 15 amino acids. Germline assignment: CDR1 KGHSH and CDR2 LQKENI. The CDR3: CASSLIGQANYGYTF. The CDR3 coding sequence is TGTGCCAGCTCACTAATAGGACAGGCGAACTATGGCTACACCTTC.

This chain connects TRBV6-1 to TRBJ1-5, with D perhaps TRBD1 (5 bases). The CDR3 is 14 amino acids. With 2 bases removed from V and 7 bases from J, the gap between germline ends came to 12 bases. Germline lookup yields CDR1 MNHNS and CDR2 SASEGT. CDR3 protein: CASSESGGRQPQHF. CDR3 nucleotide sequence: TGTGCCAGCAGTGAATCGGGGGGGAGGCAGCCCCAGCATTTT.

This chain joins TRBV7-3 and TRBJ2-2; TRBD2 might be the D (5 bases). The germline CDR1 and CDR2 sequences are SGHTA and FQGTGA. The CDR3 loop spans 16 amino acids. V lost 7 bases, J lost 0 bases, and 15 bases lay in between. This CDR3 reads CASTLGSDPNTGELFF. The CDR3 nucleotides read TGTGCCAGCACTCTAGGGAGTGATCCGAACACCGGGGAGCTGTTTTTT.

The chain has TRBV4-1 and TRBJ2-5; possible D gene TRBD2, 7 bases. CDR1 and CDR2 from the germline V gene are MGHRA and YSYEKL. There are 17 residues in the CDR3. V lost 0 bases and J lost 5, with 19 bases in between. The CDR3, as DNA: TGCGCCAGCAGCCAAGATGGATCGGGGGGCTGGACGGAGACCCAGTACTTC. Its protein product is CASSQDGSGGWTETQYF.

This clone was seen a handful of times. The chain is built from TRBV19 and TRBJ1-4; D possibly corresponds to TRBD1 (6 bases). Germline V gene lookup returns CDR1 LNHDA and CDR2 SQIVND (reference sequence). This CDR3 spans 14 amino acids. Between the trimmed V and J ends, which lost 2 bases and 5 bases, there was a span of 9 bases. The CDR3 coding sequence is TGTGCCAGTAGTATACAGGGGTCGAATGAAAAACTGTTTTTT. This codes for CASSIQGSNEKLFF. Complete variable domain (other parts from reference TRBV19 and TRBJ1-4): DGGITQSPKYLFRKEGQNVTLSCEQNLNHDAMYWYRQDPGQGLRLIYYSQIVNDFQKGDIAEGYSVSREKKESFPLTVTSAQKNPTAFYLCASSIQGSNEKLFFGSGTQLSVL.

This clone was observed once. The V gene is TRBV28, the J gene TRBJ1-6; 9 nucleotides agree with TRBD1. The germline CDR1 and CDR2 sequences are MDHEN and SYDVKM. Trimming removed 5 bases from V and 13 bases from J; junction bases left unmatched: 9. This CDR3 has 14 residues. The CDR3 nucleotides read TGTGCCAGCAGTGCCGGGACAGGGTCAATCCCCCTCCACTTT. Its translation is CASSAGTGSIPLHF.

This clone has more than one count but fewer than ten. The chain carries TRBV7-2 and TRBJ1-4; D may be TRBD1 (6 bases). The CDR3 is 16 amino acids. Germline CDR1 reads SGHTA; CDR2 reads FQGNSA. V was trimmed by 5 bases and J by 2 bases, leaving 15 bases between them. CDR3 region: CASSPRGGGTNEKLFF. In nucleotides, the CDR3 is TGTGCCAGCAGCCCAAGAGGGGGTGGCACTAATGAAAAACTGTTTTTT.

The rearrangement joins TRBV6-4 to TRBJ1-6, with TRBD1 identical over 8 bases. The germline gives CDR1 MRHNA, CDR2 SNTAGT. CDR3 length: 15 amino acids. After removal of 6 bases from V and 6 bases from J, the junction contained 7 bases not matched to a gene. The CDR3 is CASRGTGHSNSPLHF. CDR3 nucleotide sequence: TGTGCCAGCAGGGGGACAGGCCATAGTAATTCACCCCTCCACTTT.